Below, 20 T cell receptor beta chains from the same sample are listed, as sequenced in a study of CD8+ T cells in alopecia areata. Sequencing used cDNA as its template, made by extracting RNA and reverse transcribing it. Measured with immunoSEQ multiplex PCR; TCRdb has only the in-frame clones, and not every one. The sample records fewer than 200,000 clones, around 64% being singletons. The material sequenced was CD8+ T cells sorted from blood, taken at week 0. The origin of the receptors is a human donor with alopecia areata.

Remarks on this clone: Additional DNA sequences in this sample encode the identical CDR3. The V call is TRBV27, the J call TRBJ1-5; 9 bases map to TRBD1. Trimming removed 5 bases from V and 4 bases from J; junction bases left unmatched: 3. This CDR3 is 14 amino acids long. The germline gives CDR1 MNHEY, CDR2 SMNVEV (reference sequence). The CDR3 nucleotides are TGTGCCAGCAGTCCGGACAGGGGAAATCAGCCCCAGCATTTT. Translating gives CASSPDRGNQPQHF.

This chain links TRBV5-6 with TRBJ2-1; D uncertain. V was pared by 7 bases and J by 4 bases, with 12 bases between. Germline values: CDR1 SGHDT, CDR2 YYEEEE. The CDR3 runs to 13 residues. DNA of the CDR3: TGTGCCAGCCGACGGCCCCTATACAATGAGCAGTTCTTC. As protein: CASRRPLYNEQFF.

V and J are TRBV5-6 and TRBJ2-5, with unresolved D. Trimming pared 1 base from V and 2 bases from J, leaving 12 bases between. The CDR3 extends over 15 amino acids. Germline loops: CDR1 SGHDT, CDR2 YYEEEE. CDR3 nucleotide sequence: TGTGCCAGCAGCTTGAGTAGAACAGCACAAGAGACCCAGTACTTC. Its protein product is CASSLSRTAQETQYF.

The genes are TRBV6-6 and TRBJ1-2; TRBD1 is a possible D gene (5 bases). The CDR3 sequence is 13 residues long. V dropped 5 bases and J dropped 6 bases, with 13 bases sitting between them. Germline V gene sequence: CDR1 MNHNY, CDR2 SVGAGI (reference sequence). For the CDR3, the DNA is TGTGCCAGCAGTCAGGGACCTCGGGATGGCTACACCTTC. Protein sequence: CASSQGPRDGYTF.

V is TRBV4-1 and J is TRBJ1-5; D ambiguous. Trimming removed 6 bases from V and 3 bases from J, with 12 bases in between. Germline CDR1 reads MGHRA; CDR2 reads YSYEKL. The CDR3 consists of 14 residues. CDR3: CASRALGINQPQHF. The CDR3 DNA reads as TGCGCCAGCAGGGCCCTCGGCATCAATCAGCCCCAGCATTTT.

This clone has just one count. V is TRBV9 and J is TRBJ1-2; D gene uncertain. V was cut by 0 bases and J by 1 base, with 7 bases left in between. The CDR3 runs 14 residues. Germline V CDR1 and CDR2: SGDLS, YYNGEE. This chain's CDR3 is CASSVEGINYGYTF. The CDR3 nucleotides are TGTGCCAGCAGCGTAGAAGGGATTAACTATGGCTACACCTTC.

The V call is TRBV5-6, the J call TRBJ2-5, with a tentative D call TRBD2 (5 bases). The CDR3 spans 19 residues. Trimming left V 1 base short and J 1 base short, with 23 bases between. CDR1 is SGHDT and CDR2 is YYEEEE in the germline V gene. In nucleotides, the CDR3 is TGTGCCAGCAGCTTGAACTTAAACCGGGGAACTTACCTCCAAGAGACCCAGTACTTC. The encoded protein is CASSLNLNRGTYLQETQYF.

This clone was seen a few times. The CDR3, as DNA: TGTGCCAGCAGCGCGGGGGGATTCAGTGAAGCTTTCTTT. Protein product: CASSAGGFSEAFF. The J gene is TRBJ1-1, the V gene TRBV7-6; perhaps TRBD1 as D (5 bases). The CDR3 contains 13 residues. V lost 5 bases to trimming and J lost 7 bases, with 14 bases between them. The germline CDR1 and CDR2 sequences are SGHVS and FNYEAQ.

V and J are TRBV6-5 and TRBJ1-4; maybe TRBD1 (6 bases). Germline V gene data show CDR1 as MNHEY and CDR2 as SVGAGI. Trimming took 5 bases from V and 10 from J, leaving 11 bases between them. The CDR3 runs 12 residues. CDR3 region: CASSSTGSKLFF. The CDR3, as DNA: TGTGCCAGCAGTAGTACAGGGTCAAAACTGTTTTTT.

This chain connects TRBV30 to TRBJ1-2; a possible D gene is TRBD1 (6 bases). V dropped 3 bases and J dropped 5 bases, with 13 bases sitting between them. Germline assignment: CDR1 GTSNPN and CDR2 SVGIG (reference sequence). This CDR3 is built from 13 residues. The CDR3 reads CAWSKDRSYGYTF. The CDR3 nucleotides are TGTGCCTGGAGCAAAGACAGGTCGTATGGCTACACCTTC.

The chain uses TRBV9 and TRBJ1-2; no clear D gene. Germline values: CDR1 SGDLS, CDR2 YYNGEE. This CDR3 spans 15 amino acids. V was shortened by 5 bases and J by 1 base, with 15 bases between the two germline ends. Written as DNA, the CDR3 is TGTGCCAGCAGTGCAAGCGCCCGCCGTAACTATGGCTACACCTTC. It encodes CASSASARRNYGYTF. Full variable domain (outside the CDR3, taken from reference TRBV9 and TRBJ1-2): DSGVTQTPKHLITATGQRVTLRCSPRSGDLSVYWYQQSLDQGLQFLIQYYNGEERAKGNILERFSAQQFPDLHSELNLSSLELGDSALYFCASSASARRNYGYTFGSGTRLTVV.

This sequence joins TRBV5-1 and TRBJ2-3; 7 bases agree with TRBD1. This CDR3 comprises 19 residues. Germline V gene lookup returns CDR1 SGHRS and CDR2 YFSETQ. Trimming took 0 bases from V and 2 from J; bases not matched to a gene: 15. The CDR3 here is CASSLEGRQFDRATDTQYF. The CDR3 DNA is TGCGCCAGCAGCTTGGAGGGTCGGCAATTTGACAGGGCCACAGATACGCAGTATTTT. Variable domain in full (rest from reference TRBV5-1 and TRBJ2-3): KAGVTQTPRYLIKTRGQQVTLSCSPISGHRSVSWYQQTPGQGLQFLFEYFSETQRNKGNFPGRFSGRQFSNSRSEMNVSTLELGDSALYLCASSLEGRQFDRATDTQYFGPGTRLTVL.

V usage is TRBV4-1 and J usage is TRBJ1-1; weak D call: TRBD1 (5 bases). Germline CDR1 reads MGHRA; CDR2 reads YSYEKL. The ends were cut back, 0 bases at V and 1 base at J, with 9 bases in the middle. This CDR3 has 15 residues. In DNA, the CDR3 is TGCGCCAGCAGCCAAGAACAGGAGAAGAACACTGAAGCTTTCTTT. Translation gives CASSQEQEKNTEAFF.

This chain uses TRBV14 with TRBJ1-1, with D unclear. The CDR3 has 13 residues. Germline V CDR1 and CDR2: SGHDN, FVKESK. V was pared by 1 base and J by 1 base, with 4 bases between. CDR3 in DNA: TGTGCCAGCAGCCAAGTGGGGAACACTGAAGCTTTCTTT. Its protein is CASSQVGNTEAFF.

This chain's CDR3 is CASSLGTGGNGYTF. The CDR3 DNA reads TGTGCCAGCAGCCTTGGGACAGGGGGAAATGGCTACACCTTC. The chain employs TRBV14 and TRBJ1-2; 11 positions agree with TRBD1. With 4 bases clipped from V and 6 bases from J, the junction kept 4 bases outside the gene matches. This CDR3 spans 14 amino acids. Germline V lookup: CDR1 SGHDN, CDR2 FVKESK.

This sequence joins TRBV11-2 and TRBJ2-2; tentative D call: TRBD2 (6 bases). The CDR3 has 15 amino acids. The V end was cut by 6 bases, the J end by 4 bases, with 15 bases between. The germline V gene has CDR1 SGHAT and CDR2 FQNNGV. CDR3 residues: CASRTAGTFTGELFF. The CDR3 DNA reads as TGTGCCAGCAGGACTGCGGGGACCTTCACCGGGGAGCTGTTTTTT.

The V gene is TRBV5-6, the J gene TRBJ2-6, with D perhaps given as TRBD1 or TRBD2 (5 bases each). The CDR3 runs to 15 residues. V was shortened by 1 base and J by 3 bases, with 8 bases between the two germline ends. CDR1 and CDR2 from the germline V gene are SGHDT and YYEEEE. The CDR3 DNA follows: TGTGCCAGCAGCTTGTGGGGGAGTGGGGCCAACGTCCTGACTTTC. Translating gives CASSLWGSGANVLTF.

The chain recombines TRBV27 with TRBJ1-5, with TRBD1 as a possible D gene (6 bases). Germline lookup yields CDR1 MNHEY and CDR2 SMNVEV (reference sequence). The CDR3 has 15 amino acids. With 2 bases removed from V and 2 bases from J, the gap between germline ends came to 10 bases. CDR3: CASSLGAGGNQPQHF. CDR3 coding DNA: TGTGCCAGCAGTTTAGGGGCAGGGGGCAATCAGCCCCAGCATTTT.

This clone was recorded only once. J is TRBJ2-5 and V is TRBV5-1; 12 nucleotides match TRBD2. V lost 0 bases, J lost 5 bases, and 8 bases stayed unmatched. CDR3 length: 17 amino acids. Germline V gene sequence: CDR1 SGHRS, CDR2 YFSETQ. In nucleotides, the CDR3 is TGCGCCAGCAGCTTGGGACTAGCGGGGGCGATGGTGGAGACCCAGTACTTC. This encodes CASSLGLAGAMVETQYF.

The chain joins TRBV4-1 to TRBJ1-2, with D perhaps matching TRBD1 (5 bases). The length of the CDR3 is 16 residues. The V end lost 0 bases, the J end lost 4 bases, and 15 bases lay between the germline ends. The germline gives CDR1 MGHRA, CDR2 YSYEKL. The CDR3 spells CASSQDQGRKAYGYTF. The DNA for the CDR3 is TGCGCCAGCAGCCAAGATCAGGGCCGGAAGGCCTATGGCTACACCTTC.